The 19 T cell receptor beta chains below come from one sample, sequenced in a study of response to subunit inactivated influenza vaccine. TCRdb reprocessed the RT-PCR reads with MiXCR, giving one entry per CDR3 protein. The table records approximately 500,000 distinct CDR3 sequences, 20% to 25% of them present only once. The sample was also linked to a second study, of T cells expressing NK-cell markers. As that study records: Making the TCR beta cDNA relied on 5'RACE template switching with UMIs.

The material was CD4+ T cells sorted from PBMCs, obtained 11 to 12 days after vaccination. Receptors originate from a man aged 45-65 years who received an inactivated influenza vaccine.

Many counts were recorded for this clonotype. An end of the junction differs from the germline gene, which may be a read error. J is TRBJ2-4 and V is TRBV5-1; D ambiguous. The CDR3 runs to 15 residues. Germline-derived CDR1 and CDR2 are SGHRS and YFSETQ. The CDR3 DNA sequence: TGTGCCAGCAGTTTAGGCGGTCTAGCCAAAAACATTCAGTACTTC. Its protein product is CASSLGGLAKNIQYF.

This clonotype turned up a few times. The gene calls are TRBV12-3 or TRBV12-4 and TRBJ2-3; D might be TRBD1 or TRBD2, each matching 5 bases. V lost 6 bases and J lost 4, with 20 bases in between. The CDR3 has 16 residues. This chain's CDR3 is CASRGQPGTHPDTQYF. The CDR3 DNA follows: TGTGCCAGCAGGGGGCAACCCGGGACGCACCCAGATACGCAGTATTTT.

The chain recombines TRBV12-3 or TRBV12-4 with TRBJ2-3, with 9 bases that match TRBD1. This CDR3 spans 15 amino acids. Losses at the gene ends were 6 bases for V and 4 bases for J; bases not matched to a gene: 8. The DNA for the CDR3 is TGTGCCAGCAGCCAACAGGGGGCTAGGTCAGATACGCAGTATTTT. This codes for CASSQQGARSDTQYF.

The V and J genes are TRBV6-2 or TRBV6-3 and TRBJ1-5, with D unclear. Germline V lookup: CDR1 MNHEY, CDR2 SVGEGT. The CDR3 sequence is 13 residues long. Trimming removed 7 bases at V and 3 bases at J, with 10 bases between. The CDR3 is CASNGRFNQPQHF. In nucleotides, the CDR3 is TGTGCCAGCAACGGGAGGTTCAATCAGCCCCAGCATTTT.

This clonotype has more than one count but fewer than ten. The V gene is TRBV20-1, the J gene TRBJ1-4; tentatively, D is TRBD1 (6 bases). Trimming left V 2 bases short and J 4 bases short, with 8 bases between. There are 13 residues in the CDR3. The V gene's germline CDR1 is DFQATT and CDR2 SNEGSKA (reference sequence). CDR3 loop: CSARQGNNEKLFF. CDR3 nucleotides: TGCAGTGCTAGACAGGGGAATAATGAAAAACTGTTTTTT.

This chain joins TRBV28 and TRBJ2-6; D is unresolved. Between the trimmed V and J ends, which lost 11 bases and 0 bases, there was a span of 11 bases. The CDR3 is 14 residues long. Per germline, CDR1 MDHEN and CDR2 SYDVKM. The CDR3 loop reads CAVPSYSGANVLTF. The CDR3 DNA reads TGTGCCGTACCTTCGTACTCTGGGGCCAACGTCCTGACTTTC.

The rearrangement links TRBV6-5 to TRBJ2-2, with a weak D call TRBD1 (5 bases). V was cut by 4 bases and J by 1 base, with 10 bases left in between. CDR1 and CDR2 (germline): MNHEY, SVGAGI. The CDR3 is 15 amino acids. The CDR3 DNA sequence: TGTGCCAGCAGTTCTCGAGGACAGAACACCGGGGAGCTGTTTTTT. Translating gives CASSSRGQNTGELFF.

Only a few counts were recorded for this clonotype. CDR3 bases: TGCAGTGCTAGATTGGCGGAGGCAGGCCAGGGGGCCCAGTACTTC. Encoded protein: CSARLAEAGQGAQYF. The genes are TRBV20-1 and TRBJ2-5; 7 nucleotides align to TRBD1. The V gene's germline CDR1 is DFQATT and CDR2 SNEGSKA (reference sequence). The CDR3 is 15 residues long. J lost 9 bases, V lost 2 bases, and 15 bases had no gene match.

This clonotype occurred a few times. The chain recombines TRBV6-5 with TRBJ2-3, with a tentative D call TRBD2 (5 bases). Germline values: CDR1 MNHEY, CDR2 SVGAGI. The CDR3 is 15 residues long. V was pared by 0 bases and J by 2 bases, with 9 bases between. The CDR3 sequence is CASSYSTRHTDTQYF. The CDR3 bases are TGTGCCAGCAGTTACTCAACTAGACACACAGATACGCAGTATTTT.

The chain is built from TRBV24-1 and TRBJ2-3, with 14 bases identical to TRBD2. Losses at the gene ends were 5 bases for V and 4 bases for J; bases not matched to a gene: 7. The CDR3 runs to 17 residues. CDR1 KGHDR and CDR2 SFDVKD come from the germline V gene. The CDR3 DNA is TGTGCCACCAGTGTGACTAGCGGGAGGGATCGAGCAGATACGCAGTATTTT. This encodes CATSVTSGRDRADTQYF.

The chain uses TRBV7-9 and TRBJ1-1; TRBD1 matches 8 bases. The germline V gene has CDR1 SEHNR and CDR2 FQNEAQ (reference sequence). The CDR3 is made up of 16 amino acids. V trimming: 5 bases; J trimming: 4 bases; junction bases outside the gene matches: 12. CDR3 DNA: TGTGCCAGCAGCGCCTCCGGGACAGGTTTTGGCACTGAAGCTTTCTTT. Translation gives CASSASGTGFGTEAFF. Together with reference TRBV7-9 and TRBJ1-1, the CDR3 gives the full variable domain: DTGVSQNPRHKITKRGQNVTFRCDPISEHNRLYWYRQTLGQGPEFLTYFQNEAQLEKSRLLSDRFSAERPKGSFSTLEIQRTEQGDSAMYLCASSASGTGFGTEAFFGQGTRLTVV.

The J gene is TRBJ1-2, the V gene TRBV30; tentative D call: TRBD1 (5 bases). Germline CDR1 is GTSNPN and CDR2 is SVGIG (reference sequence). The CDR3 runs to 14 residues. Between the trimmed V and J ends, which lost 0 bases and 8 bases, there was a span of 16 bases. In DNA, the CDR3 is TGTGCCTGGAGTGTAGTATTTCGGGGGAACGGCTACACCTTC. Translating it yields CAWSVVFRGNGYTF.

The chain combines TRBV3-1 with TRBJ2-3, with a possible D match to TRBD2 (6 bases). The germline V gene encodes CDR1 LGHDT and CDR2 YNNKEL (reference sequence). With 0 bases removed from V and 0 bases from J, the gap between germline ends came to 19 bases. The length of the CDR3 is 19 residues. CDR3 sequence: CASSQEGRGRGTSTDTQYF. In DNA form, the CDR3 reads TGTGCCAGCAGCCAAGAGGGGCGGGGAAGGGGCACGAGCACAGATACGCAGTATTTT.

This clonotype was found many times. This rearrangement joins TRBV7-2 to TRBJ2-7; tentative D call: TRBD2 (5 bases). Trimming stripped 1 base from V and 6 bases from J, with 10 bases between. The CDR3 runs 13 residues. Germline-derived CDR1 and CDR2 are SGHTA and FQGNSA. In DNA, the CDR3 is TGTGCCAGCAGCTTAGTACTAGTCTCCGAGCAGTACTTC. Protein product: CASSLVLVSEQYF.

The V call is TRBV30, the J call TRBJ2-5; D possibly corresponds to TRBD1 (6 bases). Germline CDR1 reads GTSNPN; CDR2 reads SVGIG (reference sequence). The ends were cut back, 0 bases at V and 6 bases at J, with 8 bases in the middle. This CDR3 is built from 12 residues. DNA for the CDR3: TGTGCCTGGAGTGTAGGGGGAAAGACCCAGTACTTC. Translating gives CAWSVGGKTQYF.

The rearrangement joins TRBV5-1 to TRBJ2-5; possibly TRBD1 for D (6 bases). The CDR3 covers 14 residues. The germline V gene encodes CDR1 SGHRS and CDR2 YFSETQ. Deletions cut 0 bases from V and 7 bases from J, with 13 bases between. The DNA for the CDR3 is TGCGCCAGCAGCTTGGGACAGGTTGACGCGACCCAGTACTTC. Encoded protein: CASSLGQVDATQYF.

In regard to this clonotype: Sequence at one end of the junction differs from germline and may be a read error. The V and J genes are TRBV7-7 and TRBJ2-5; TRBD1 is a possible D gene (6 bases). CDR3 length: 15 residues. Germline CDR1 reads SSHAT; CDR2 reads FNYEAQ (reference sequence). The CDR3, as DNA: TGTGCTAGCAGCCAGAGCTGGACAGACCAAGAGACCCAGTACTTC. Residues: CASSQSWTDQETQYF.

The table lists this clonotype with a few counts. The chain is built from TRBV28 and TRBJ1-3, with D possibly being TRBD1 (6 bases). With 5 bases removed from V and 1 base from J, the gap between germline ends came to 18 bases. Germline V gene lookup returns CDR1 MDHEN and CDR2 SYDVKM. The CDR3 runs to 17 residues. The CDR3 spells CASSAPGALTSGNTIYF. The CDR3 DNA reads TGTGCCAGCAGTGCTCCAGGGGCCCTAACATCTGGAAACACCATATATTTT.

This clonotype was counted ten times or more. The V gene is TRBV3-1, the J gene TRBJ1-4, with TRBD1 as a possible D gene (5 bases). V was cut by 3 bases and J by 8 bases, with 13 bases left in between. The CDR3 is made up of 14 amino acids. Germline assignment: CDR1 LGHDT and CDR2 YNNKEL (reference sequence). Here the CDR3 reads CASSHFREGEKLFF. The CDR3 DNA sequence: TGTGCCAGCAGCCACTTCCGGGAGGGGGAAAAACTGTTTTTT.